The clone carrying this TCR beta chain showed up just a few times. The data were taken from a study of spatial heterogeneity in lung cancer. Individually, TCR cDNA molecules were each labelled with a unique molecular identifier. A single record per CDR3 protein comes from TCRdb applying MiXCR to the 5' RACE reads. The table has tens of thousands of distinct CDR3 sequences, about 14% seen once. Trimming took 2 bases from V and 6 from J, leaving 20 bases between them. The V gene's germline CDR1 is LGHNA and CDR2 YSLEER. This CDR3 region has 16 residues. Regarding time point: sample taken at primary tumor resection. No cell sorting; template was whole RNA from tumor, lung tissue or PBMC.

This clonotype was sampled from a male donor with early-stage non-small cell lung cancer. The rearrangement uses TRBV4-3 and TRBJ2-7; possible D gene TRBD1, 6 bases. Sequencing used PBMCs, obtained at surgery. For the CDR3, the DNA is TGCGCCAGCAGCCAATTGGTTGGGACATCATCTAGCGAGCAGTACTTC. This translates into CASSQLVGTSSSEQYF.